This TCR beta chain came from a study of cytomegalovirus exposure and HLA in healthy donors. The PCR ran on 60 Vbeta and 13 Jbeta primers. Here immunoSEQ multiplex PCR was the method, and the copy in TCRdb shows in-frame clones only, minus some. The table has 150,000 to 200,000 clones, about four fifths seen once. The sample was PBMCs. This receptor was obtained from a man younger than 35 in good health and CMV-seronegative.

Here the CDR3 reads CASSEWGSGGSLNTIYF. Here the CDR3 DNA reads TGTGCCAGCAGTGAATGGGGCTCAGGGGGCTCGTTAAACACCATATATTTT. This chain uses TRBV25-1 with TRBJ1-3, with 8 bases aligning to TRBD1. Trimming at V came to 1 base and at J to 6 bases, leaving 11 bases not matched to a gene. The CDR3 covers 17 residues. CDR1 is MGHDK and CDR2 is SYGVNS in the germline V gene. Full variable domain (missing parts from reference TRBV25-1 and TRBJ1-3): EADIYQTPRYLVIGTGKKITLECSQTMGHDKMYWYQQDPGMELHLIHYSYGVNSTEKGDLSSESTVSRIRTEHFPLTLESARPSHTSQYLCASSEWGSGGSLNTIYFGEGSWLTVV.